This entry features one TCR beta chain sequence. No antigen is known for it. Clones were read by immunoSEQ multiplex PCR, and TCRdb kept only the in-frame ones, dropping some. Of around 100,000 clones listed, roughly 91% are singletons. V lost 0 bases and J lost 4, with 10 bases in between. CDR3 length equals 15 residues. CDR1 and CDR2 (germline): LNHNV, YYDKDF (reference sequence). The record originates from a study of T cell responses to AZD1222 COVID-19 vaccine. Study results and limitations: Vaccine-associated CD4 TCRs spanned spike, dominant at 160-218 and 743-854. Repertoire sampling happened only post peak T cell response. The donor cohort was predominantly white British with a female majority, and clonal diversity may have been underestimated.

This specimen consisted of peripheral blood, obtained on day 0 of AZD1222 vaccination. The clonotype originates from an adult in good health. The genes are TRBV15 and TRBJ1-5; D not certain. In nucleotides, the CDR3 is TGTGCCACCAGCAGAGATCTTCGCGGGAATCAGCCCCAGCATTTT. It encodes CATSRDLRGNQPQHF.